This T cell receptor beta chain was retrieved from a study of T cell responses to AZD1222 COVID-19 vaccine. At the level of the study: Pooled in the analysis were second doses at about 4 or about 12 weeks.

TCRdb keeps only in-frame clones here, not all; method: immunoSEQ multiplex PCR. The sample carries 110,000 to 150,000 clones, 92% recorded once. CDR3 length equals 15 residues. Unmatched junction bases numbered 6, after V lost 0 bases and J lost 4 bases. Germline CDR1 and CDR2: SGHRS and YFSETQ. Study conclusions and caveats: Females outnumbered males among donors, who were mostly white British; clonal diversity was possibly underestimated.

Worth noting for this clone: Its antigen is still unknown.

The chain joins TRBV5-1 to TRBJ2-7, with 8 bases matching TRBD1. The sequence was collected from an adult in good health. The sample was peripheral blood, taken on day 0 of AZD1222 vaccination. CDR3 sequence (DNA): TGCGCCAGCAGCTTGGTCGGCAGGGGGCAATACGAGCAGTACTTC. It is translated as CASSLVGRGQYEQYF.